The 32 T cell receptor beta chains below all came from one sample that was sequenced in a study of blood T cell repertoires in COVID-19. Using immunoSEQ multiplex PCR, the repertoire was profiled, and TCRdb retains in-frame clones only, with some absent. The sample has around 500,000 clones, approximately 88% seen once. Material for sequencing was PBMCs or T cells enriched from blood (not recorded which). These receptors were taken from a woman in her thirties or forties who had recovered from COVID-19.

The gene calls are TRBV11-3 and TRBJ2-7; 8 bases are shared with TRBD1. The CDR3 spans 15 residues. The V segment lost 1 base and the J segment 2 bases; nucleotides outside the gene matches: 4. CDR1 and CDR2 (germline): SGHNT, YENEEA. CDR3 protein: CASSLGQGAPYEQYF. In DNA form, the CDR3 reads TGTGCCAGCAGCTTAGGGCAGGGGGCACCCTACGAGCAGTACTTC.

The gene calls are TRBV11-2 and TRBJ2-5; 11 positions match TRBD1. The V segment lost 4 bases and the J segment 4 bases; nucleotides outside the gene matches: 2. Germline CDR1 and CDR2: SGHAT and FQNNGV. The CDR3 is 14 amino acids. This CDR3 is CASSSDRGRETQYF. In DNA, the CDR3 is TGTGCCAGCAGCTCGGACAGGGGGCGAGAGACCCAGTACTTC.

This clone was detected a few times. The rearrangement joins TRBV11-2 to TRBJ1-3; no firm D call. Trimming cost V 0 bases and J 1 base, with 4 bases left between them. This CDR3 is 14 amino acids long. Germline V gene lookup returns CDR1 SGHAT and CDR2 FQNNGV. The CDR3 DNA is TGTGCCAGCAGCTTAGATCCTTCTGGAAACACCATATATTTT. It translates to CASSLDPSGNTIYF.

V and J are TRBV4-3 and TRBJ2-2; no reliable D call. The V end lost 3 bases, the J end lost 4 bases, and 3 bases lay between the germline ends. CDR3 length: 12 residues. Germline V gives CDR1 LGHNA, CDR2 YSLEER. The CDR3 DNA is TGCGCCAGCAGCCACCTCACCGGGGAGCTGTTTTTT. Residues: CASSHLTGELFF.

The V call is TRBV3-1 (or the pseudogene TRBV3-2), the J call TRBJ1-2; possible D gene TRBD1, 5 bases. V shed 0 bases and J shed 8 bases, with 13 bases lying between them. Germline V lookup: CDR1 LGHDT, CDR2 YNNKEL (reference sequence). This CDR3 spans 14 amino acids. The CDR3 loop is CASSQDTTGGGYTF. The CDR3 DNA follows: TGTGCCAGCAGCCAAGATACCACAGGCGGCGGCTACACCTTC.

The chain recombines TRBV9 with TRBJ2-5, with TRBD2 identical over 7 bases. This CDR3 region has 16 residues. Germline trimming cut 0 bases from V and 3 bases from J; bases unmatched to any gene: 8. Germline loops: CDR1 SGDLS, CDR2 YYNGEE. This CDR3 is CASSVGTRLLKETQYF. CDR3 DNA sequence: TGTGCCAGCAGCGTAGGGACTAGACTATTAAAAGAGACCCAGTACTTC.

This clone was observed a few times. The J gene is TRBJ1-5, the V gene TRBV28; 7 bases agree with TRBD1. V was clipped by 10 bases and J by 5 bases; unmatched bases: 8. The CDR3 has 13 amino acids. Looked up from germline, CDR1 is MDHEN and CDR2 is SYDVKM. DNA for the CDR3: TGTGCCACCTCAAGGGACAGCTATCAGCCCCAGCATTTT. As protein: CATSRDSYQPQHF. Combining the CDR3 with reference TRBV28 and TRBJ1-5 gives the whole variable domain DVKVTQSSRYLVKRTGEKVFLECVQDMDHENMFWYRQDPGLGLRLIYFSYDVKMKEKGDIPEGYSVSREKKERFSLILESASTNQTSMYLCATSRDSYQPQHFGDGTRLSIL.

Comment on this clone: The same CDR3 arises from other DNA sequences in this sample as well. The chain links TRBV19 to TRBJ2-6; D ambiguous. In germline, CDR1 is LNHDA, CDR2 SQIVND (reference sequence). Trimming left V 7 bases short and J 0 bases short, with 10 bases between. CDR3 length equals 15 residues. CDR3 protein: CASTPRFSGANVLTF. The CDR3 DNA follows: TGTGCCAGTACCCCCAGGTTCTCTGGGGCCAACGTCCTGACTTTC.

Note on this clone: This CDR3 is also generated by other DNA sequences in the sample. The CDR3 nucleotides are TGTGCCAGCAGTTACTCTAGCGGGAGATACAATGAGCAGTTCTTC. Protein sequence: CASSYSSGRYNEQFF. V usage is TRBV6-5 and J usage is TRBJ2-1; 9 bases are a match to TRBD2. Per germline, CDR1 MNHEY and CDR2 SVGAGI. The CDR3 is 15 residues long. The trim removed 0 bases at V and 4 bases at J, leaving 1 base unmatched.

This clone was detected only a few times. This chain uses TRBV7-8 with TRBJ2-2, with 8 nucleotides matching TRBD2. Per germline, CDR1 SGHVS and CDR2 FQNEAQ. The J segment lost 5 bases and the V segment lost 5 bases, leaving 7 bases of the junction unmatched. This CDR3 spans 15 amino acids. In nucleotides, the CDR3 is TGTGCCAGCAGCGAAGCGGGAGATTTGACCGGGGAGCTGTTTTTT. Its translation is CASSEAGDLTGELFF.

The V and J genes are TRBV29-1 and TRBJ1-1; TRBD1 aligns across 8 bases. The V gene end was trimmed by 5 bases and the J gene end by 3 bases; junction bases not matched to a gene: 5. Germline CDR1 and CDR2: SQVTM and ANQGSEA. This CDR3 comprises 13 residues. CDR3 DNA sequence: TGCAGCGTTAGGCAGGGGGCAGACACTGAAGCTTTCTTT. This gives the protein CSVRQGADTEAFF.

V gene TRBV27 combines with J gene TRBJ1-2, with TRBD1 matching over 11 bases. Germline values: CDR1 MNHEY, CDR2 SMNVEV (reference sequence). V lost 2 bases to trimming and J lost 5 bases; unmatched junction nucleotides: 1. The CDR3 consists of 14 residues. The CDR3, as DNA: TGTGCCAGCAGTTTAGGACAGGGGGCGTATGGCTACACCTTC. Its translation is CASSLGQGAYGYTF.

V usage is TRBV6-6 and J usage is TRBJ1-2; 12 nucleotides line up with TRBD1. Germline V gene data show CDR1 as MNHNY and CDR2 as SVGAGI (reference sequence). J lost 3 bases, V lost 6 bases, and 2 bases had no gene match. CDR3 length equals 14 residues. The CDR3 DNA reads TGTGCCAGCAGAAGGGACAGGGGGCACTATGGCTACACCTTC. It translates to CASRRDRGHYGYTF.

The CDR3: CASSLTGTGNTIYF. DNA for the CDR3: TGCGCCAGCAGCCTCACAGGGACTGGAAACACCATATATTTT. V is TRBV4-3 and J is TRBJ1-3, with a tentative D call TRBD1 (6 bases). This CDR3 has 14 residues. V lost 4 bases and J lost 2, with 9 bases in between. The V gene's germline CDR1 is LGHNA and CDR2 YSLEER.

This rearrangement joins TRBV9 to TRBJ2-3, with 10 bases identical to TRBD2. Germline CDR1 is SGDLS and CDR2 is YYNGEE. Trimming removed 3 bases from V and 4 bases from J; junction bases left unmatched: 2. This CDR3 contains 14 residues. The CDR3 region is CASSASGSADTQYF. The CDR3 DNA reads TGTGCCAGCAGCGCTAGCGGGAGTGCAGATACGCAGTATTTT.

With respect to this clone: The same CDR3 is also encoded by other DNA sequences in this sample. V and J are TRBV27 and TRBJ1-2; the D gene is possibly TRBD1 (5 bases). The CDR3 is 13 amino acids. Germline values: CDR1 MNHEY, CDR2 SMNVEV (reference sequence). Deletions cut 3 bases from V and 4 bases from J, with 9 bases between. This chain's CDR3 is CASSLQGSYGYTF. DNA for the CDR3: TGTGCCAGCAGTTTGCAGGGTAGCTATGGCTACACCTTC.

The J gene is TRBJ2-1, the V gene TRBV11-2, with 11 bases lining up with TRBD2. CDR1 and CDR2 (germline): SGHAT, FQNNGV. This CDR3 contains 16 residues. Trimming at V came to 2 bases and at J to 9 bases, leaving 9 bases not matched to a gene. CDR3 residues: CASSLPLAGGPTEQFF. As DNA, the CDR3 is TGTGCCAGCAGCTTACCTTTAGCGGGAGGGCCGACTGAGCAGTTCTTC.

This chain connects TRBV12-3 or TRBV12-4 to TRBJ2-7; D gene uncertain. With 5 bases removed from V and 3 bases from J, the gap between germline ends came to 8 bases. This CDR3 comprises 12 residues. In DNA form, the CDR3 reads TGTGCCAGCAGTCAAACGAGCTACGAGCAGTACTTC. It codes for CASSQTSYEQYF.

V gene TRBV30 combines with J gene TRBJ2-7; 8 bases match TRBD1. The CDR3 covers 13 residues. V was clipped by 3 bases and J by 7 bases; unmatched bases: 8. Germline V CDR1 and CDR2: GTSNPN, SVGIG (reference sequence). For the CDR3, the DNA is TGTGCCTGGAGGGGGCAGGGGGCGACGGAGCAGTACTTC. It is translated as CAWRGQGATEQYF. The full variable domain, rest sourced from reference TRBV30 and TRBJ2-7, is SQTIHQWPATLVQPVGSPLSLECTVEGTSNPNLYWYRQAAGRGLQLLFYSVGIGQISSEVPQNLSASRPQDRQFILSSKKLLLSDSGFYLCAWRGQGATEQYFGPGTRLTVT.

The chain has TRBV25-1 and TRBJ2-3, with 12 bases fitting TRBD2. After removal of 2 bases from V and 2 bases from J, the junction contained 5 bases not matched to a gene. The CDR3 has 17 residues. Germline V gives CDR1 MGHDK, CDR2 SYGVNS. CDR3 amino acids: CASSELGLAGLTDTQYF. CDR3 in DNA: TGTGCCAGCAGTGAACTCGGACTAGCGGGACTCACAGATACGCAGTATTTT.

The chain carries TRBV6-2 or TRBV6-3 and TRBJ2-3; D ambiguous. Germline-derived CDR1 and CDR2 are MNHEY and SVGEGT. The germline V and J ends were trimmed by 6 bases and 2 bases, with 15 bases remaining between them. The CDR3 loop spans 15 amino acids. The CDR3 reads CASSFTLITTDTQYF. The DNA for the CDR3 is TGTGCCAGCAGCTTCACTCTTATCACCACAGATACGCAGTATTTT.

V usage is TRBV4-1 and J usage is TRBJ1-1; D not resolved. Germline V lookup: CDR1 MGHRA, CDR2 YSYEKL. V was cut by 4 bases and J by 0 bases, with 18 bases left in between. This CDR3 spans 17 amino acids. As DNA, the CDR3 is TGCGCCAGCAGCCCCAATCCCCTGACAAATATGAACACTGAAGCTTTCTTT. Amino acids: CASSPNPLTNMNTEAFF.

CDR3 coding DNA: TGTGCCAGCAGTTACGGGAGGACAGGGCCATACAATGAGCAGTTCTTC. The encoded protein is CASSYGRTGPYNEQFF. The rearrangement joins TRBV6-5 to TRBJ2-1, with 8 positions matching TRBD1. This CDR3 has 16 amino acids. Trimming removed 2 bases from V and 4 bases from J; junction bases left unmatched: 7. CDR1 and CDR2 from the germline V gene are MNHEY and SVGAGI.

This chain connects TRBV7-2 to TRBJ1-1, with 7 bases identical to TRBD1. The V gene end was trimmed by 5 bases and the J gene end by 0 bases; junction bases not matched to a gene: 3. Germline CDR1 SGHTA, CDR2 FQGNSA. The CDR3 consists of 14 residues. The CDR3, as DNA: TGTGCCAGCAGCCAGGGACAGATGAACACTGAAGCTTTCTTT. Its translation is CASSQGQMNTEAFF.

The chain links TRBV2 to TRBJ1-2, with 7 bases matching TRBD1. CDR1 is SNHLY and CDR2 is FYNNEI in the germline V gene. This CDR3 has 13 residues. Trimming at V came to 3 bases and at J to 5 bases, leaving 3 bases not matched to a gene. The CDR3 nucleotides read TGTGCCAGCAGTGACGGGACAGAATATGGCTACACCTTC. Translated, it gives CASSDGTEYGYTF.

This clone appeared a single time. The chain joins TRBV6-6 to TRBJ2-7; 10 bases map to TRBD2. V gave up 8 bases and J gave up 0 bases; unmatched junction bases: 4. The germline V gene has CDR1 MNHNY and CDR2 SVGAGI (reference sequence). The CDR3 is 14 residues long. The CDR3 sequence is CASGLAGGSYEQYF. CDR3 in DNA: TGTGCCAGCGGATTAGCGGGAGGCTCCTACGAGCAGTACTTC.

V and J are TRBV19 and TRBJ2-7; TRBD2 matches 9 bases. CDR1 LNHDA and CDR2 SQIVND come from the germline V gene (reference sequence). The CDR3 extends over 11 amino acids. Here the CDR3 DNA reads TGTGCTAGCGGGAGTTCTTACGAGCAGTACTTC. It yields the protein CASGSSYEQYF.

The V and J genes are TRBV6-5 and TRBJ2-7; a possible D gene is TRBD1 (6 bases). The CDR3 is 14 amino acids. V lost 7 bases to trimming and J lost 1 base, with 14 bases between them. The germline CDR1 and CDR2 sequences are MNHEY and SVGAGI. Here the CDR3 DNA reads TGTGCCAGCACCAGGACAGCCTCGTCCTACGAGCAGTACTTC. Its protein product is CASTRTASSYEQYF.

CDR3 coding DNA: TGTGCCAGCAATTCGGAGGTAGGGGAGACCCAGTACTTC. This translates into CASNSEVGETQYF. This sequence joins TRBV12-3 or TRBV12-4 and TRBJ2-5; possibly TRBD2 for D (5 bases). The CDR3 sequence is 13 residues long. The V end was cut by 7 bases, the J end by 5 bases, with 14 bases between.

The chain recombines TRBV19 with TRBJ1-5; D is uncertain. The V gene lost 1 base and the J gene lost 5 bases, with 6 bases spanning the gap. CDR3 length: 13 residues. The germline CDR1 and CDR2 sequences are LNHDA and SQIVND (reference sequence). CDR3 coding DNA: TGTGCCAGTAGTATAGGAAGCGATCAGCCCCAGCATTTT. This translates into CASSIGSDQPQHF.

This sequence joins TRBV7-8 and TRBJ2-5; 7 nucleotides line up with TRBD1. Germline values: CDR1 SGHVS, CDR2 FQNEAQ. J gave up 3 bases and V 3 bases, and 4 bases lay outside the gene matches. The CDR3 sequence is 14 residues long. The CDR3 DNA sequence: TGTGCCAGCAGCTTGAGTACAGGGGAAGAGACCCAGTACTTC. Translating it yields CASSLSTGEETQYF. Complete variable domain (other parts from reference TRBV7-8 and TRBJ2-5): GAGVSQSPRYKVAKRGQDVALRCDPISGHVSLFWYQQALGQGPEFLTYFQNEAQLDKSGLPSDRFFAERPEGSVSTLKIQRTQQEDSAVYLCASSLSTGEETQYFGPGTRLLVL.

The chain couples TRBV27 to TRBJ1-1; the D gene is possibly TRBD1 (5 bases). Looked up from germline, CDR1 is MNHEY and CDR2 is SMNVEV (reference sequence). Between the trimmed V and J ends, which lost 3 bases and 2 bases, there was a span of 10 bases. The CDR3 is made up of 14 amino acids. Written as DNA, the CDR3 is TGTGCCAGCAGTTTCGGGGGGGGAAACACTGAAGCTTTCTTT. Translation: CASSFGGGNTEAFF.